The rows below give T cell receptor beta chains drawn from one sample of a study of lymphopenia after photon versus proton radiotherapy. Sequencing was performed with immunoSEQ multiplex PCR; in TCRdb, only in-frame clones are kept and a portion is missing. The sample gives about 17,000 clones, over 80% of which show up once; about 6% is in the top ten. The specimen comprised peripheral blood, sampled from a patient treated with photon-based radiotherapy. Every receptor here comes from a man aged 55 to 70 with pancreatic cancer. Both conserved end residues are part of each CDR3. The D gene is left open where the match is weak. The listing skips clone size in some rows; elsewhere it reads once, few, many or a size class.

>-|TRBJ2-7|-|TRBV5-1
CASSLTVKYEQYF
TGCGCCAGCAGCTTGACAGTCAAGTACGAGCAGTACTTC
>-|TRBJ2-2|TRBD1|TRBV9
CASRAGTGGHGELFF
TGTGCCAGCAGAGCCGGGACAGGGGGCCACGGGGAGCTGTTTTTT
>-|TRBJ2-1|TRBD2|TRBV9
CASGAGGPREQFF
TGTGCCAGTGGAGCGGGGGGGCCGAGGGAGCAGTTCTTC
>-|TRBJ2-3|TRBD1|TRBV5-4
CASSMGQGTDTQYF
TGTGCCAGCAGCATGGGACAGGGGACAGATACGCAGTATTTT
>-|TRBJ1-2|-|TRBV30
CAWSTPLVYTF
TGTGCCTGGAGTACCCCTTTGGTGTACACCTTC
>-|TRBJ2-7|-|TRBV5-6
CASSYDLTYEQYF
TGTGCCAGCAGCTATGATCTTACCTACGAGCAGTACTTC
>-|TRBJ2-7|TRBD1|TRBV4-1
CASSPMEVRTGKLSVEQYF
TGCGCCAGCAGCCCAATGGAGGTCAGGACAGGGAAACTCTCTGTCGAGCAGTACTTC
>-|TRBJ2-1|-|TRBV2
CASGDLGNEQFF
TGTGCCAGCGGAGACTTGGGGAATGAGCAGTTCTTC
>-|TRBJ2-7|-|TRBV10-2
CASSEAEISYEQYF
TGCGCCAGCAGTGAGGCGGAGATTTCCTACGAGCAGTACTTC
>-|TRBJ2-5|TRBD2|TRBV9
CASSVASGTETQYF
TGTGCCAGCAGCGTAGCTAGCGGTACAGAGACCCAGTACTTC
>-|TRBJ2-2|-|TRBV6-5
CASTKYTGELFF
TGTGCCAGCACCAAGTACACCGGGGAGCTGTTTTTT
>-|TRBJ2-7|-|TRBV19
CASSIVGSYEQYF
TGTGCCAGTAGTATAGTCGGCAGCTACGAGCAGTACTTC
>-|TRBJ2-2|-|TRBV9
CASSVVGNTGELFF
TGTGCCAGCAGCGTAGTGGGGAACACCGGGGAGCTGTTTTTT
>once|TRBJ1-1|-|TRBV7-3
CASRFSGTVNTEAFF
TGTGCCAGCAGGTTCTCGGGGACGGTGAACACTGAAGCTTTCTTT
>-|TRBJ2-3|TRBD2|TRBV7-3
CASKGSGDTQYF
TGTGCCAGCAAAGGTAGCGGGGATACGCAGTATTTT
>-|TRBJ1-6|-|TRBV7-9
CASSQGMGFYNSPLHF
TGTGCCAGCAGCCAAGGGATGGGATTCTATAATTCACCCCTCCACTTT
>-|TRBJ1-1|-|TRBV5-6
CASSSAWRVANTEAFF
TGTGCCAGCAGCTCCGCCTGGAGGGTGGCGAACACTGAAGCTTTCTTT
>large|TRBJ1-1|-|TRBV7-2
CASNPGVSEAFF
TGTGCCAGCAACCCCGGTGTATCTGAAGCTTTCTTT
>-|TRBJ1-4|-|TRBV6-6
CASQISQGKLFF
TGTGCCAGTCAAATTAGCCAGGGAAAACTGTTTTTT
>-|TRBJ2-7|-|TRBV7-2
CASTSPGFVPDEQYF
TGTGCCAGCACCTCGCCGGGGTTCGTACCGGACGAGCAGTACTTC
>once|TRBJ1-3|-|TRBV7-2
CASSLGTGGNTIYF
TGTGCCAGCAGCTTAGGTACAGGGGGAAACACCATATATTTT
>-|TRBJ2-1|TRBD1|TRBV5-4
CASSPDRGDYNEQFF
TGTGCCAGCAGCCCGGACAGGGGGGATTACAATGAGCAGTTCTTC
>-|TRBJ2-3|-|TRBV7-9
CASTWGRGADTQYF
TGTGCCAGCACCTGGGGCAGGGGAGCAGATACGCAGTATTTT
>-|TRBJ2-3|TRBD1|TRBV10-3
CAITGTDDTDTQYF
TGTGCCATCACCGGGACAGACGACACAGATACGCAGTATTTT
>-|TRBJ2-3|TRBD1|TRBV9
CASSVSQGVTDTQYF
TGTGCCAGCAGCGTATCCCAGGGGGTGACAGATACGCAGTATTTT
>-|TRBJ2-1|TRBD2|TRBV2
CASSWTSGAYNEQFF
TGTGCCAGCAGTTGGACTAGCGGGGCCTACAATGAGCAGTTCTTC
>-|TRBJ2-3|TRBD2|TRBV29-1
CSVTLAGSSTDTQYF
TGCAGCGTTACCCTAGCGGGGAGTAGCACAGATACGCAGTATTTT
>-|TRBJ2-5|-|TRBV5-1
CASSITGKETQYF
TGCGCCAGCAGCATCACAGGGAAAGAGACCCAGTACTTC
>-|TRBJ1-2|TRBD1|TRBV2
CASSGEGAVDGYTF
TGTGCCAGCAGTGGGGAGGGGGCTGTGGATGGCTACACCTTC
>-|TRBJ2-7|-|TRBV25-1
CASTSRGRGFYEQYF
TGTGCCAGCACCTCCCGCGGCAGAGGCTTCTACGAGCAGTACTTC
>-|TRBJ1-6|TRBD1|TRBV5-1
CASSFGTAWGSPLHF
TGCGCCAGCAGCTTCGGGACAGCTTGGGGTTCACCCCTCCACTTT
>-|TRBJ2-5|-|TRBV5-4
CASSSRDGGVVTQYF
TGTGCCAGCAGCAGCAGGGACGGTGGGGTTGTGACCCAGTACTTC
>-|TRBJ2-3|TRBD1|TRBV7-9
CASSSFLLNTGGLTDTQYF
TGTGCCAGCAGCTCTTTTCTTCTAAATACAGGGGGGCTCACAGATACGCAGTATTTT
>-|TRBJ1-5|-|TRBV4-3
CASSQGVTHQPQHF
TGCGCCAGCAGCCAAGGAGTGACCCATCAGCCCCAGCATTTT
>once|TRBJ2-3|TRBD2|TRBV14
CASSPVAGASTDTQYF
TGTGCCAGCAGCCCCGTAGCGGGGGCAAGCACAGATACGCAGTATTTT
>-|TRBJ2-1|-|TRBV19
CVPSGFNNEQFF
TGTGTCCCATCCGGTTTCAACAATGAGCAGTTCTTC
>-|TRBJ1-2|-|TRBV28
CASSLLVSRVYGYTF
TGTGCCAGCAGTTTATTAGTCAGTCGGGTCTATGGCTACACCTTC
>-|TRBJ2-7|TRBD1|TRBV4-1
CASSQGMGQGAYEQYF
TGCGCCAGCAGCCAAGGCATGGGACAGGGTGCCTACGAGCAGTACTTC
>-|TRBJ2-1|TRBD1|TRBV7-2
CASSWGQSGVSYNEQFF
TGTGCCAGCAGCTGGGGACAGTCAGGGGTCTCCTACAATGAGCAGTTCTTC
>-|TRBJ2-7|-|TRBV18
CASSPPSSYEQYF
TGTGCCAGCTCACCACCGTCCTCCTACGAGCAGTACTTC
>-|TRBJ2-1|-|TRBV11-2
CASSFGTRQFF
TGTGCCAGCAGCTTCGGGACAAGGCAGTTCTTC
>-|TRBJ2-7|TRBD2|TRBV29-1
CSARQAGGTYEQYF
TGCAGCGCCAGGCAAGCGGGGGGAACCTACGAGCAGTACTTC
>-|TRBJ2-7|-|TRBV21-1
CASSKLGPRGSSVPPEQYF
TGTGCCAGCAGCAAATTGGGGCCGAGGGGGAGTTCGGTGCCTCCCGAGCAGTACTTC
>-|TRBJ1-5|-|TRBV21-1
CASSKRGISTGNQPQHF
TGTGCCAGCAGCAAAAGGGGAATTTCTACCGGTAATCAGCCCCAGCATTTT
>-|TRBJ2-2|-|TRBV7-2
CASSTHRNTGELFF
TGTGCCAGCAGCACCCACAGGAACACCGGGGAGCTGTTTTTT
>-|TRBJ1-3|-|TRBV2
CASSVNPGANTIYF
TGTGCCAGCAGTGTTAACCCTGGGGCTAACACCATATATTTT
>-|TRBJ2-7|-|TRBV30
CAWSEGFPGIGSLSYEQYF
TGTGCCTGGAGTGAGGGTTTCCCAGGGATTGGGAGTTTATCCTACGAGCAGTACTTC
>-|TRBJ2-7|-|TRBV5-5
CASSLGQAPGYEQYF
TGTGCCAGCAGCTTGGGGCAGGCCCCCGGCTACGAGCAGTACTTC